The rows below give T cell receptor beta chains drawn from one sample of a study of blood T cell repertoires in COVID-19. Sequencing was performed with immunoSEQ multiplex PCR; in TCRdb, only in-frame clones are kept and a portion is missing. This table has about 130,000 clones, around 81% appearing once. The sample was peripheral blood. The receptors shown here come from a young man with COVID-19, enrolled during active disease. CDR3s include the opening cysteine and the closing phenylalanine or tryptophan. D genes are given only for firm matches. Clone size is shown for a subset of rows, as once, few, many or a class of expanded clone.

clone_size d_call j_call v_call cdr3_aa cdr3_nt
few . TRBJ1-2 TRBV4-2 CASSQEGVSYGYTF TGTGCCAGCAGCCAAGAAGGGGTTAGCTATGGCTACACCTTC
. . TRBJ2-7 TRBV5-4 CASRPDFGSYEQYF TGTGCCAGCAGGCCCGACTTTGGTTCCTACGAGCAGTACTTC
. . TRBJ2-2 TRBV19 CASSSSTGELFF TGTGCCAGTAGTAGTAGCACCGGGGAGCTGTTTTTT
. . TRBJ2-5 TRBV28 CASYKEGWTQETQYF TGTGCCAGCTATAAGGAGGGTTGGACTCAAGAGACCCAGTACTTC
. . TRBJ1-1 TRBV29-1 CSGGVPDNTEAFF TGCAGCGGCGGAGTCCCTGACAACACTGAAGCTTTCTTT
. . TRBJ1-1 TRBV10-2 CASTKGLHTEAFF TGCGCCAGCACCAAAGGACTGCACACTGAAGCTTTCTTT
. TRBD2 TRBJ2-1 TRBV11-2 CASRPLAGLYNEQFF TGTGCCAGCAGGCCGCTAGCGGGATTATACAATGAGCAGTTCTTC
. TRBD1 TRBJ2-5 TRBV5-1 CASSLGQGSETQYF TGCGCCAGCAGCTTGGGACAGGGAAGCGAGACCCAGTACTTC
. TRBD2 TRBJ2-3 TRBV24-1 CATSTAGGRDTQYF TGTGCCACCTCCACCGCCGGGGGGAGAGATACGCAGTATTTT
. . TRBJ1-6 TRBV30 CAWRPGGTPYNSPLHF TGTGCCTGGAGACCCGGGGGGACACCATATAATTCACCCCTCCACTTT
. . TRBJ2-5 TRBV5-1 CASRPGGGETQYF TGCGCCAGCAGGCCCGGGGGAGGTGAGACCCAGTACTTC
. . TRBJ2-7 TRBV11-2 CASSLGPFPYEQYF TGTGCCAGCAGCTTAGGTCCCTTTCCCTACGAGCAGTACTTC
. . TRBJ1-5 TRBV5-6 CASSLGQGKPQHF TGTGCCAGCAGCTTGGGGCAGGGGAAGCCCCAGCATTTT
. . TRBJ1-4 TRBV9 CASSLGGSATNEKLFF TGTGCCAGCAGCCTCGGTGGCAGCGCAACTAATGAAAAACTGTTTTTT
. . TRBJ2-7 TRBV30 CAWSGGAYYEQYF TGTGCCTGGAGTGGAGGAGCCTACTACGAGCAGTACTTC
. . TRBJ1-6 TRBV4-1 CASSRVDRGGGSPLHF TGCGCCAGCAGCCGGGTCGACCGGGGGGGCGGATCACCCCTCCACTTT
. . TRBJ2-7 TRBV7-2 CASSLVATGRIEQYF TGTGCCAGCAGCTTAGTAGCGACGGGTCGGATCGAGCAGTACTTC
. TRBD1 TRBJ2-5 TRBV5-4 CASSPGQGGETQYF TGTGCCAGCAGCCCGGGACAGGGCGGGGAGACCCAGTACTTC
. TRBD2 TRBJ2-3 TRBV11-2 CASSLFPGGSTDTQYF TGTGCCAGCAGCTTATTCCCGGGAGGCAGCACAGATACGCAGTATTTT
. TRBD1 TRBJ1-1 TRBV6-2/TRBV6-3 CASSPGYRGTEAFF TGTGCCAGCAGTCCGGGTTACAGGGGTACTGAAGCTTTCTTT
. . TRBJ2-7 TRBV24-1 CATSGGIPYEQYF TGTGCCACCAGTGGAGGGATCCCCTACGAGCAGTACTTC
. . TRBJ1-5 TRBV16 CASSQADLGNQPQHF TGTGCCAGCAGCCAGGCAGATCTCGGCAATCAGCCCCAGCATTTT